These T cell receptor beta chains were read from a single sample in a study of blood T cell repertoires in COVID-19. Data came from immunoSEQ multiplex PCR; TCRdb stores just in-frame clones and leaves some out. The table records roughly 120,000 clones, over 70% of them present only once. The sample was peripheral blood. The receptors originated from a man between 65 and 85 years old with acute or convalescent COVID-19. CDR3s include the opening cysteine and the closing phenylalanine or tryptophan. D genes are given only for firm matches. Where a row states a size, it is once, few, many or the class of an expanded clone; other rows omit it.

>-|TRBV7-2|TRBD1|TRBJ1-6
TGTGCCAGCAGCTTACAGGGGGGTAATTCACCCCTCCACTTT
CASSLQGGNSPLHF
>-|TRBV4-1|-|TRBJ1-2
TGCGCCAGCAGCCAAGATGCAGCGCCCTATGGCTACACCTTC
CASSQDAAPYGYTF
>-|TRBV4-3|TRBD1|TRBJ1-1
TGCGCCAGCAGCCGTACGCCCGGGACAGGGGGAATTGAAGCTTTCTTT
CASSRTPGTGGIEAFF
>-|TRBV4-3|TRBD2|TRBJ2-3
TGCGCCAGCAGCCAAGATGGTCCTAGCGGGGGCTCCACAGATACGCAGTATTTT
CASSQDGPSGGSTDTQYF
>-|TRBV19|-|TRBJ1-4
TGTGCCAGTAGTGCCCGAGGTACAACAGGGCTAAATGAAAAACTGTTTTTT
CASSARGTTGLNEKLFF
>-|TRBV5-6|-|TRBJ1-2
TGTGCCAGCAGCTTGGAGGGGAGGCCCTATGGCTACACCTTC
CASSLEGRPYGYTF
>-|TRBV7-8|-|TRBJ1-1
TGTGCCAGCAGCTTAGGAGGGCCTCGAACTGAAGCTTTCTTT
CASSLGGPRTEAFF
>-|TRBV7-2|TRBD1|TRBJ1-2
TGTGCCAGCAGCTTAGTTACAGGGGACTATGGCTACACCTTC
CASSLVTGDYGYTF
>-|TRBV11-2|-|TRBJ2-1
TGTGCCAGCAGCTTAGGAGGTAAGCAGTTCTTC
CASSLGGKQFF
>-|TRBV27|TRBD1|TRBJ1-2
TGTGCCAGCAGGACAGGGGTTAACTATGGCTACACCTTC
CASRTGVNYGYTF
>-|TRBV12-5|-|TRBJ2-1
TGTGCTAGTGGTTCAATAGGACAGCGATGGCCCAATGAGCAGTTCTTC
CASGSIGQRWPNEQFF
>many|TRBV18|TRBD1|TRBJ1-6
TGTGCCAGCTCACCACCCCTCCGGGACAGGGCCCTATATAATTCACCCCTCCACTTT
CASSPPLRDRALYNSPLHF
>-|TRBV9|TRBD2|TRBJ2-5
TGTGCCAGCAGCGGCATTGCGGGGGGGTTCGAAGAGACCCAGTACTTC
CASSGIAGGFEETQYF
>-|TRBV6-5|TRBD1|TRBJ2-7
TGTGCCAGCAGTCGGGGACAGAGCTCCTACGAGCAGTACTTC
CASSRGQSSYEQYF
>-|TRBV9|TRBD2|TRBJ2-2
TGTGCCAGCAGCTCGAGTCCGAGGGGACTAGCGGGGGCCAACACCGGGGAGCTGTTTTTT
CASSSSPRGLAGANTGELFF
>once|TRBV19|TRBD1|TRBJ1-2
TGTGCCAGTAGTCAAAGACAGGGGCCCAGAAGGGGCTACACCTTC
CASSQRQGPRRGYTF
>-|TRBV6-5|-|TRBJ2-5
TGTGCCAGCAGTTACCCCCCCGGAGAGACCCAGTACTTC
CASSYPPGETQYF
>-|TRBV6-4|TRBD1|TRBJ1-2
TGTGCCAGCAGGGGGACAGGGTCCTATGGCTACACCTTC
CASRGTGSYGYTF
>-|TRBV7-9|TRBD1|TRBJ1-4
TGTGCCAGCAGCTCTACAGGGGGATGGGAAAAACTGTTTTTT
CASSSTGGWEKLFF
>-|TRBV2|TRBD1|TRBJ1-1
TGTGCCAGCAGTGAAATTCGGCAGGGGGTGGCTTTCTTT
CASSEIRQGVAFF
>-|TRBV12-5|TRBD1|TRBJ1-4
TGTGCTAGTGGTTTCATTGGGACAGGGCTCACTCCTAATGAAAAACTGTTTTTT
CASGFIGTGLTPNEKLFF
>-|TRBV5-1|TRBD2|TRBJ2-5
TGCGCCAGCAGCTTGCTTCCGACTAGCGGGGGGGCACTGCAGACCCAGTACTTC
CASSLLPTSGGALQTQYF
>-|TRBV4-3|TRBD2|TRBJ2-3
TGCGCCAGCAGCCAGGACTCAACGGGGGGTACAGATACGCAGTATTTT
CASSQDSTGGTDTQYF
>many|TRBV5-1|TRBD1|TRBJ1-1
TGCGCCAGCAGCTTGGACGCAGGGGGCACTGAAGCTTTCTTT
CASSLDAGGTEAFF
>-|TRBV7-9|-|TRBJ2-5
TGTGCCAGCAGCTTGGATCTTAGCGGAGCCGGAACAGAGACCCAGTACTTC
CASSLDLSGAGTETQYF
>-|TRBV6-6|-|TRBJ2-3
TGTGCCAGCACCGAGCAATACACAGATACGCAGTATTTT
CASTEQYTDTQYF
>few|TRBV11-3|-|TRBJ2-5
TGTGCCAGCAGACCGGCAGGCCAAGAGACCCAGTACTTC
CASRPAGQETQYF
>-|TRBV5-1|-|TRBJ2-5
TGCGCCAGCAGCTTGGGACCTTCGGGGGTTGGAGAGACCCAGTACTTC
CASSLGPSGVGETQYF
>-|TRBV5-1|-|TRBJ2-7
TGCGCCAGCAGCTACGAGCCTCGTTTCGACGAGCAGTACTTC
CASSYEPRFDEQYF
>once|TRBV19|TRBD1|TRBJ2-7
TGTGCCAGTAGTATGACAGCGGACAGGGCCTACGAGCAGTACTTC
CASSMTADRAYEQYF
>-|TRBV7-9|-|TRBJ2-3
TGTGCCAGCAGCTCGTCTGGGGAGGATACGCAGTATTTT
CASSSSGEDTQYF
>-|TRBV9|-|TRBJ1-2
TGTGCCAGCAGCGTAGGACAAGGCTATGGCTACACCTTC
CASSVGQGYGYTF
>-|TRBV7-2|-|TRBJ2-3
TGTGCCAGCAGCTTCCACCAGGGTGGGACAGATACGCAGTATTTT
CASSFHQGGTDTQYF
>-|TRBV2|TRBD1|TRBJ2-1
TGTGCCAGCAGTCTCAGGGGGCGGGACAATGAGCAGTTCTTC
CASSLRGRDNEQFF
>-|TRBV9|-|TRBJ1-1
TGTGCCAGCAGCCCAGGAACCAGGGTGCCGACTGAAGCTTTCTTT
CASSPGTRVPTEAFF
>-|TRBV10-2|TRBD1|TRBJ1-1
TGCGCCAGCAGGGGGGACAGATGGACTGAAGCTTTCTTT
CASRGDRWTEAFF
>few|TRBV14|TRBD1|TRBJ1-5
TGTGCCAGCAGCCACAGGGGGTTGGATCAGCCCCAGCATTTT
CASSHRGLDQPQHF
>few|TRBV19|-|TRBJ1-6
TGTGCCAGTAGTATAGGAGGGTGGACCTATAATTCACCCCTCCACTTT
CASSIGGWTYNSPLHF
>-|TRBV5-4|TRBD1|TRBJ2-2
TGTGCCAGCAGCGTGGACAGGGTGGACACCGGGGAGCTGTTTTTT
CASSVDRVDTGELFF
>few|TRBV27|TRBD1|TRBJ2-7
TGTGCCAGCAGTACCCGACAGGGTAGGGGCTACGAGCAGTACTTC
CASSTRQGRGYEQYF